These 26 T cell receptor beta chains originate from one sample sequenced in a study of response to subunit inactivated influenza vaccine. TCRdb reanalysed the RT-PCR reads using MiXCR and keeps one entry per CDR3 protein. The sample includes roughly 700,000 distinct CDR3 sequences, around 14% of them seen just once. Sequencing used PBMCs from blood, obtained 14 to 15 days before vaccination. The receptors were gathered from a man aged 50-59 years who received an inactivated influenza vaccine.

The chain recombines TRBV19 with TRBJ1-1; D is unresolved. CDR1 and CDR2 (germline): LNHDA, SQIVND (reference sequence). Between the trimmed V and J ends, which lost 6 bases and 6 bases, there was a span of 11 bases. This CDR3 contains 12 residues. The CDR3 here is CASRKAASEAFF. In nucleotides, the CDR3 is TGTGCCAGTAGGAAGGCGGCATCTGAAGCTTTCTTT.

There are many counts of this clonotype. The chain joins TRBV28 to TRBJ1-3; D uncertain. Per the germline V gene, CDR1 is MDHEN and CDR2 is SYDVKM. This CDR3 is built from 15 residues. Trimming took off 6 bases at V and 4 bases at J, with 16 bases between the two ends. CDR3 sequence: CASRTGSLQGNTIYF. The CDR3 DNA follows: TGTGCCAGCAGGACGGGCAGTCTGCAGGGAAACACCATATATTTT.

This clonotype came up many times. The gene calls are TRBV28 and TRBJ2-5; 8 bases line up with TRBD1. The CDR3 is 13 amino acids. V gave up 4 bases and J gave up 5 bases; unmatched junction bases: 3. The germline CDR1 and CDR2 sequences are MDHEN and SYDVKM. CDR3 in amino acids: CASSSDRAETQYF. The CDR3 coding sequence is TGTGCCAGCAGTTCGGACAGGGCCGAGACCCAGTACTTC.

The chain combines TRBV5-4 with TRBJ1-2; the D gene is possibly TRBD1 (5 bases). Looked up from germline, CDR1 is SGHNT and CDR2 is YYREEE (reference sequence). V lost 0 bases and J 5 bases, leaving 14 bases between the germline ends. This CDR3 spans 15 amino acids. The CDR3 DNA reads TGTGCCAGCAGCTTGGCCGTAGGACACAATTATGGCTACACCTTC. Its translation: CASSLAVGHNYGYTF. The full variable domain, in which reference TRBV5-4 and TRBJ1-2 provide the parts outside the CDR3, is ETGVTQSPTHLIKTRGQQVTLRCSSQSGHNTVSWYQQALGQGPQFIFQYYREEENGRGNFPPRFSGLQFPNYSSELNVNALELDDSALYLCASSLAVGHNYGYTFGSGTRLTVV.

The J gene is TRBJ2-2, the V gene TRBV20-1; 8 bases are shared with TRBD1. Trimming took 4 bases from V and 4 from J; bases not matched to a gene: 5. Germline V gene sequence: CDR1 DFQATT, CDR2 SNEGSKA (reference sequence). CDR3 length: 14 residues. CDR3 residues: CSATGGVGTGELFF. In DNA form, the CDR3 reads TGCAGTGCTACAGGGGGCGTGGGCACCGGGGAGCTGTTTTTT.

This clonotype was detected only once. The chain joins TRBV11-2 to TRBJ2-1; D gene uncertain. With 0 bases removed from V and 8 bases from J, the gap between germline ends came to 11 bases. Germline V gene lookup returns CDR1 SGHAT and CDR2 FQNNGV. The CDR3 extends over 14 amino acids. CDR3 residues: CASSLDRQSHEQFF. The CDR3 bases are TGTGCCAGCAGCTTAGATCGTCAGTCCCATGAGCAGTTCTTC.

The chain links TRBV29-1 to TRBJ2-1, with 14 bases matching TRBD2. Germline V lookup: CDR1 SQVTM, CDR2 ANQGSEA. V was pared by 0 bases and J by 4 bases, with 5 bases of the junction left unmatched. CDR3 length: 17 amino acids. The CDR3 DNA reads as TGCAGCGTTGAAGATCCTGGACTAGCGGGGGGATACAATGAGCAGTTCTTC. Translated: CSVEDPGLAGGYNEQFF.

The V call is TRBV5-1, the J call TRBJ2-7, with D unclear. V was pared by 4 bases and J by 3 bases, with 14 bases between. Germline loops: CDR1 SGHRS, CDR2 YFSETQ. There are 14 residues in the CDR3. The CDR3 region has the DNA TGCGCCAGCAGCGCTGGGGTCAGTAACTACGAGCAGTACTTC. This codes for CASSAGVSNYEQYF.

In this sample, this clonotype turned up a few times. This rearrangement joins TRBV7-9 to TRBJ2-5; D is perhaps TRBD1 or TRBD2 (5 bases each). The ends were cut back, 4 bases at V and 5 bases at J, with 11 bases in the middle. There are 13 residues in the CDR3. Germline V gene sequence: CDR1 SEHNR, CDR2 FQNEAQ (reference sequence). The CDR3 sequence is CASSSTEGETQYF. CDR3 bases: TGTGCCAGCAGCTCCACAGAGGGGGAGACCCAGTACTTC.

This clonotype was recorded a few times. This rearrangement joins TRBV18 to TRBJ2-7; D is perhaps TRBD2 (5 bases). The CDR3 is 13 amino acids. The V gene lost 1 base and the J gene lost 6 bases, with 10 bases spanning the gap. From germline, CDR1 is KGHSH and CDR2 LQKENI. The DNA for the CDR3 is TGTGCCAGCTCACCACGAGCGGACGCCGAGCAGTACTTC. This encodes CASSPRADAEQYF. The full variable domain, rest sourced from reference TRBV18 and TRBJ2-7, is NAGVMQNPRHLVRRRGQEARLRCSPMKGHSHVYWYRQLPEEGLKFMVYLQKENIIDESGMPKERFSAEFPKEGPSILRIQQVVRGDSAAYFCASSPRADAEQYFGPGTRLTVT.

This clonotype was observed a few times. The chain joins TRBV29-1 to TRBJ2-2; D could derive from TRBD1 or TRBD2 (5 bases each). Germline lookup yields CDR1 SQVTM and CDR2 ANQGSEA. Trimming shortened V by 6 bases and J by 6 bases, and 14 bases separated the two germline ends. The CDR3 extends over 13 amino acids. As DNA, the CDR3 is TGCAGCGTGGCCCTAGCAGGGCCCGGGGAGCTGTTTTTT. It encodes CSVALAGPGELFF.

The J gene is TRBJ2-2, the V gene TRBV7-2; no definite D call. Trimming shortened V by 5 bases and J by 3 bases, and 10 bases separated the two germline ends. The CDR3 has 14 amino acids. The germline V gene has CDR1 SGHTA and CDR2 FQGNSA. CDR3 nucleotide sequence: TGTGCCAGCAGCCCAGCACGGGACACCGGGGAGCTGTTTTTT. It translates to CASSPARDTGELFF.

This clonotype was counted many times. This chain joins TRBV6-5 and TRBJ1-1, with D perhaps matching TRBD1 (6 bases). Germline loops: CDR1 MNHEY, CDR2 SVGAGI. Trimming cost V 4 bases and J 8 bases, with 23 bases left between them. The CDR3 totals 16 residues. CDR3 coding DNA: TGTGCCAGCAGTTCCTCGGCAATCACAGGGAGGTCGGAAGCTTTCTTT. Residues: CASSSSAITGRSEAFF.

This clonotype was observed a few times. The chain couples TRBV19 to TRBJ1-3, with unresolved D. CDR1 LNHDA and CDR2 SQIVND come from the germline V gene (reference sequence). The CDR3 runs 15 residues. The germline V and J ends were trimmed by 3 bases and 0 bases, with 9 bases remaining between them. In DNA form, the CDR3 reads TGTGCCAGTAGTATGCGGCAGGCCTCTGGAAACACCATATATTTT. Its protein is CASSMRQASGNTIYF.

This clonotype was detected a few times. The V call is TRBV7-2, the J call TRBJ2-3; D remains ambiguous. Trimming removed 1 base at V and 1 base at J, with 6 bases between. CDR3 length equals 14 residues. Germline CDR1 and CDR2: SGHTA and FQGNSA. The CDR3 here is CASSLDYRTDTQYF. The DNA for the CDR3 is TGTGCCAGCAGCTTAGACTATCGCACAGATACGCAGTATTTT.

The chain combines TRBV28 with TRBJ2-1; tentatively, D is TRBD2 (5 bases). The CDR3 is 13 residues long. V dropped 2 bases and J dropped 6 bases, with 8 bases sitting between them. CDR1 is MDHEN, CDR2 SYDVKM, per germline. CDR3 sequence reads: CASSLLRGNEQFF. As DNA, the CDR3 is TGTGCCAGCAGTTTACTCCGGGGCAATGAGCAGTTCTTC.

The chain employs TRBV5-4 and TRBJ2-7; TRBD1 or TRBD2 may be the D gene (5 bases each). The CDR3 spans 17 residues. Germline V gene sequence: CDR1 SGHNT, CDR2 YYREEE (reference sequence). The germline V and J ends were trimmed by 1 base and 3 bases, with 20 bases remaining between them. Here the CDR3 reads CASSLSGGRNVIYEQYF. CDR3 nucleotide sequence: TGTGCCAGCAGCTTGAGTGGGGGAAGGAACGTGATCTACGAGCAGTACTTC.

The V call is TRBV4-1, the J call TRBJ2-1; D unresolved. The V and J ends lost 0 bases and 0 bases respectively, with 9 bases between them. Germline CDR1 is MGHRA and CDR2 is YSYEKL. The CDR3 is made up of 16 amino acids. The DNA for the CDR3 is TGCGCCAGCAGCCAAGATCCCTCGAGCTCCTACAATGAGCAGTTCTTC. As protein: CASSQDPSSSYNEQFF.

This clonotype occurred a few times. The rearrangement links TRBV7-2 to TRBJ2-1; possible D gene TRBD2, 6 bases. Germline V gene lookup returns CDR1 SGHTA and CDR2 FQGNSA. V was clipped by 4 bases and J by 4 bases, with 17 bases between them. The CDR3 loop spans 16 amino acids. The DNA for the CDR3 is TGTGCCAGCAGCTATCTCGTCGGGAGTATGTACAATGAGCAGTTCTTC. The encoded protein is CASSYLVGSMYNEQFF. Complete variable domain (other parts from reference TRBV7-2 and TRBJ2-1): GAGVSQSPSNKVTEKGKDVELRCDPISGHTALYWYRQSLGQGLEFLIYFQGNSAPDKSGLPSDRFSAERTGGSVSTLTIQRTQQEDSAVYLCASSYLVGSMYNEQFFGPGTRLTVL.

This chain uses TRBV7-2 with TRBJ2-4; D may be TRBD1 (6 bases). V was pared by 6 bases and J by 1 base, with 16 bases between. The germline gives CDR1 SGHTA, CDR2 FQGNSA. The CDR3 sequence is 16 residues long. The CDR3 nucleotides read TGTGCCAGCAGTAATCTTTTGGGGGCGGCCAAAAACATTCAGTACTTC. Protein: CASSNLLGAAKNIQYF.

This rearrangement joins TRBV5-1 to TRBJ1-1; D gene uncertain. The germline V and J ends were trimmed by 4 bases and 3 bases, with 13 bases remaining between them. The germline V gene has CDR1 SGHRS and CDR2 YFSETQ. CDR3 length: 14 amino acids. The CDR3: CASSRGSPDTEAFF. DNA of the CDR3: TGCGCCAGCAGCCGAGGATCACCGGACACTGAAGCTTTCTTT.

This clonotype was recorded a few times. The chain joins TRBV6-2 or TRBV6-3 to TRBJ2-7; unclear D gene. The germline V and J ends were trimmed by 3 bases and 3 bases, with 15 bases remaining between them. This CDR3 has 15 residues. From germline, CDR1 is MNHEY and CDR2 SVGEGT. Here the CDR3 DNA reads TGTGCCAGCAGTTATGTACCAGGAAACCTCTACGAGCAGTACTTC. Its protein is CASSYVPGNLYEQYF.

V and J are TRBV20-1 and TRBJ2-5, with TRBD2 matching 12 bases. Germline values: CDR1 DFQATT, CDR2 SNEGSKA (reference sequence). V lost 4 bases and J lost 3; bases outside the gene matches: 6. The CDR3 runs to 15 residues. This chain's CDR3 is CSATRTSGNKETQYF. The CDR3 DNA reads as TGCAGTGCTACACGGACTAGCGGGAACAAAGAGACCCAGTACTTC.

The gene calls are TRBV30 and TRBJ2-3; D might be TRBD1 or TRBD2, each matching 5 bases. CDR3 size: 14 residues. From germline, CDR1 is GTSNPN and CDR2 SVGIG (reference sequence). V was trimmed by 2 bases and J by 2 bases, leaving 11 bases between them. The CDR3 DNA sequence: TGTGCCTGGAGTTTCGGGGCTAACACAGATACGCAGTATTTT. Protein sequence: CAWSFGANTDTQYF.

This clonotype turned up a few times. The chain recombines TRBV4-2 with TRBJ1-1; 8 bases align to TRBD1. Losses at the gene ends were 1 base for V and 7 bases for J; bases not matched to a gene: 2. Germline lookup yields CDR1 LGHNA and CDR2 YNFKEQ. The CDR3 covers 13 residues. The chain's CDR3 is CASSQVDRVEAFF. CDR3 DNA sequence: TGTGCCAGCAGCCAAGTGGACAGGGTTGAAGCTTTCTTT.

This clonotype has only a few counts. The chain joins TRBV7-6 to TRBJ2-1, with 9 nucleotides matching TRBD2. Unmatched junction bases numbered 4, after V lost 5 bases and J lost 2 bases. This CDR3 comprises 15 residues. Per the germline V gene, CDR1 is SGHVS and CDR2 is FNYEAQ. As DNA, the CDR3 is TGTGCCAGCAGCACGGCTAGCGGGGCCTACAATGAGCAGTTCTTC. As protein: CASSTASGAYNEQFF.